This TCR beta chain was profiled in a study of CXCR3-negative and CXCR3-positive naive CD8 T cells. A word on this clonotype: Its antigen is not known.

Study outcomes and limitations: Naive CXCR3-negative cells resembled naive CXCR3-positive cells in TRBV-TRBJ usage; memory cells differed. Cryopreserved cells showed partially decreased CXCR3 expression, and most assays used fresh PBMCs. A higher hydrophobicity marked the TRB CDR3s of CXCR3-positive naive cells versus CXCR3-negative naive cells.

The CDR3 has 12 residues. Germline V gene sequence: CDR1 SQVTM, CDR2 ANQGSEA. Each TRB cDNA library was prepared by 5' RACE (with UMI labels). TCRdb reprocessed the 5' RACE reads; each CDR3 protein has one entry and no DNA is given. This sample's table reports 120,000 to 150,000 distinct CDR3 sequences. This TCR came from a human donor in good health. Some clones in this sample may be carry-over from other donors' samples. The sequenced material came from naive CXCR3+ CD8+ T cells from blood. This sample's subset: CD45RO-CCR7+CD27+CD95- naive CD8+ T cells expressing CXCR3 (TNR3+). The chain links TRBV29-1 to TRBJ1-1. The CDR3 region is CSVVILNTEAFF.